A single sample gave rise to the 11 T cell receptor beta chains below, sequenced in a study of control samples from healthy donors and cancer patients. Data came from immunoSEQ multiplex PCR; TCRdb stores just in-frame clones and leaves some out. Among about 130,000 clones, 75% to 95% were seen once, and the ten largest hold almost 2.5%. Sequenced: blood. The receptors shown here come from a man between 18 and 29 years old in good health.

The chain joins TRBV4-1 to TRBJ2-2, with D uncertain. The CDR3 totals 14 residues. The germline V gene encodes CDR1 MGHRA and CDR2 YSYEKL. V lost 4 bases and J lost 5, with 11 bases in between. CDR3 DNA: TGCGCCAGCAGCCGCTCTGGGGTTACCGGGGAGCTGTTTTTT. Protein sequence: CASSRSGVTGELFF.

The chain has TRBV18 and TRBJ2-6; D is possibly TRBD1 (6 bases). Germline assignment: CDR1 KGHSH and CDR2 LQKENI. The CDR3 has 17 residues. Trimming pared 5 bases from V and 4 bases from J, leaving 18 bases between. In nucleotides, the CDR3 is TGTGCCAGCTCAATAAAGGACAGTTCCTCAGGGGCCAACGTCCTGACTTTC. Its protein product is CASSIKDSSSGANVLTF. Complete variable domain (other parts from reference TRBV18 and TRBJ2-6): NAGVMQNPRHLVRRRGQEARLRCSPMKGHSHVYWYRQLPEEGLKFMVYLQKENIIDESGMPKERFSAEFPKEGPSILRIQQVVRGDSAAYFCASSIKDSSSGANVLTFGAGSRLTVL.

The chain carries TRBV5-4 and TRBJ2-1; TRBD2 is a possible D gene (6 bases). V lost 1 base and J lost 5, with 13 bases in between. Looked up from germline, CDR1 is SGHNT and CDR2 is YYREEE (reference sequence). This CDR3 comprises 15 residues. CDR3 protein: CASSLPPGRNNEQFF. Here the CDR3 DNA reads TGTGCCAGCAGCTTGCCCCCAGGGAGGAACAATGAGCAGTTCTTC.

This chain joins TRBV29-1 and TRBJ1-2; 8 bases agree with TRBD1. J gave up 6 bases and V 3 bases, and 3 bases lay outside the gene matches. The CDR3 sequence is 12 residues long. Germline CDR1 and CDR2: SQVTM and ANQGSEA. CDR3: CSVDQGAHGYTF. The CDR3 DNA reads as TGCAGCGTTGACCAGGGGGCGCATGGCTACACCTTC.

The genes are TRBV3-1 (or the pseudogene TRBV3-2) and TRBJ2-5; possible D gene TRBD2, 5 bases. The CDR3 extends over 17 amino acids. Trimming removed 0 bases from V and 9 bases from J, with 23 bases in between. CDR1 and CDR2 from the germline V gene are LGHDT and YNNKEL (reference sequence). Written as DNA, the CDR3 is TGTGCCAGCAGCCAAGATGGGGTTGGGAGTACTATCGTGGCCCAGTACTTC. Its translation is CASSQDGVGSTIVAQYF.

The CDR3: CASASGLAGDNEQFF. In DNA form, the CDR3 reads TGTGCCAGCGCATCCGGACTAGCGGGAGACAATGAGCAGTTCTTC. The rearrangement uses TRBV7-3 and TRBJ2-1; 13 positions agree with TRBD2. V trimming: 8 bases; J trimming: 5 bases; junction bases outside the gene matches: 6. Per the germline V gene, CDR1 is SGHTA and CDR2 is FQGTGA. This CDR3 comprises 15 residues.

V and J are TRBV11-3 and TRBJ2-1; D may be TRBD1 (5 bases). V gave up 4 bases and J gave up 0 bases, with 10 bases separating them. Germline CDR1 is SGHNT and CDR2 is YENEEA. This CDR3 contains 15 residues. CDR3 DNA: TGTGCCAGCAGCTCGACAGACAGCTCCTACAATGAGCAGTTCTTC. Translation gives CASSSTDSSYNEQFF.

The V gene is TRBV9, the J gene TRBJ1-1; 7 bases are a match to TRBD1. J was trimmed by 1 base and V by 4 bases; bases with no gene match: 4. Germline CDR1 reads SGDLS; CDR2 reads YYNGEE. The CDR3 totals 14 residues. Here the CDR3 DNA reads TGTGCCAGCAGCCCCAGGACAGGGAACACTGAAGCTTTCTTT. Translation: CASSPRTGNTEAFF.

The chain links TRBV18 to TRBJ1-2; TRBD1 might be the D (6 bases). CDR1 and CDR2 from the germline V gene are KGHSH and LQKENI. The V end was cut by 1 base, the J end by 0 bases, with 12 bases between. The CDR3 covers 16 residues. CDR3 sequence reads: CASSPLTGLANYGYTF. The CDR3 bases are TGTGCCAGCTCACCACTCACAGGGTTAGCTAACTATGGCTACACCTTC.

As for this clone: This sample includes further DNA sequences coding for the same CDR3. V and J are TRBV19 and TRBJ2-5; D is perhaps TRBD1 or TRBD2 (5 bases each). CDR3 length: 14 residues. Germline-derived CDR1 and CDR2 are LNHDA and SQIVND (reference sequence). The V and J ends lost 1 base and 1 base respectively, with 7 bases between them. In DNA form, the CDR3 reads TGTGCCAGTAGTATAGGGGGGTCCCAAGAGACCCAGTACTTC. This codes for CASSIGGSQETQYF.

This chain connects TRBV2 to TRBJ2-7; TRBD2 agrees at 11 bases. The CDR3 runs to 15 residues. In germline, CDR1 is SNHLY, CDR2 FYNNEI. Trimming took 3 bases from V and 0 from J; bases not matched to a gene: 1. In nucleotides, the CDR3 is TGTGCCAGCAGTGAGGGACTAGCGGTCTCCTACGAGCAGTACGTC. It encodes CASSEGLAVSYEQYV.